The 27 T cell receptor beta chains given below trace back to one sample, sequenced in a study of chemoradiotherapy in HPV16-positive cancers. Measured with immunoSEQ multiplex PCR; TCRdb has only the in-frame clones, and not every one. The sample yields about 3,200 clones, about 89% seen once. This sample comprised blood, obtained from a patient who underwent chemoradiotherapy. The source is a human donor with HPV-associated anogenital cancer.

This clone has more than one count but fewer than ten. The chain combines TRBV2 with TRBJ1-3; D unclear. Germline V CDR1 and CDR2: SNHLY, FYNNEI. CDR3 length: 15 residues. The germline V and J ends were trimmed by 4 bases and 2 bases, with 12 bases remaining between them. This chain's CDR3 is CASSVGPVPGNTIYF. The CDR3 region has the DNA TGTGCCAGCAGTGTTGGCCCAGTACCTGGAAACACCATATATTTT.

This chain uses TRBV29-1 with TRBJ1-5, with D maybe TRBD1 (5 bases). V lost 2 bases, J lost 3 bases, and 11 bases lay in between. Germline loops: CDR1 SQVTM, CDR2 ANQGSEA. This CDR3 comprises 14 residues. CDR3 residues: CSVEIAGNNQPQHF. DNA for the CDR3: TGCAGCGTTGAAATTGCAGGGAACAATCAGCCCCAGCATTTT.

This sequence joins TRBV29-1 and TRBJ2-7; the D gene is possibly TRBD1 (8 bases). The CDR3 is made up of 16 amino acids. Germline CDR1 reads SQVTM; CDR2 reads ANQGSEA. The V and J ends lost 3 bases and 4 bases respectively, with 22 bases between them. As DNA, the CDR3 is TGCAGCGTTGAGGACAGGGACCCAGCGGGGTTTTACGAGCAGTACTTC. It specifies CSVEDRDPAGFYEQYF.

The rearrangement joins TRBV13 to TRBJ1-2, with 10 positions matching TRBD1. After removal of 5 bases from V and 1 base from J, the junction contained 7 bases not matched to a gene. Per germline, CDR1 PRHDT and CDR2 FYEKMQ (reference sequence). The CDR3 has 16 amino acids. The CDR3 sequence: CASSDQWDRGNYGYTF. In nucleotides, the CDR3 is TGTGCCAGCAGCGACCAATGGGACAGGGGTAACTATGGCTACACCTTC.

J is TRBJ1-2 and V is TRBV19, with D hard to call. Germline V CDR1 and CDR2: LNHDA, SQIVND (reference sequence). The CDR3 is made up of 13 amino acids. Deletions cut 6 bases from V and 4 bases from J, with 12 bases between. CDR3 DNA sequence: TGTGCCAGTAGCCTCGGGATCCTCTATGGCTACACCTTC. Translating it yields CASSLGILYGYTF.

The chain links TRBV28 to TRBJ1-1; D gene ambiguous. V lost 3 bases and J lost 8, with 10 bases in between. The CDR3 totals 12 residues. CDR1 MDHEN and CDR2 SYDVKM come from the germline V gene. The CDR3 is CASSFSTVEAFF. CDR3 in DNA: TGTGCCAGCAGTTTTTCCACAGTAGAAGCTTTCTTT. The full variable domain, with the rest looked up from reference TRBV28 and TRBJ1-1, is DVKVTQSSRYLVKRTGEKVFLECVQDMDHENMFWYRQDPGLGLRLIYFSYDVKMKEKGDIPEGYSVSREKKERFSLILESASTNQTSMYLCASSFSTVEAFFGQGTRLTVV.

The J gene is TRBJ2-3, the V gene TRBV5-6; 11 bases agree with TRBD2. J was trimmed by 11 bases and V by 0 bases; bases with no gene match: 8. CDR1 is SGHDT, CDR2 YYEEEE, per germline. The CDR3 loop spans 15 amino acids. This CDR3 is CASSLGSGRAYGQYF. The CDR3 nucleotides are TGTGCCAGCAGCTTGGGTAGCGGGAGGGCCTACGGGCAGTATTTT. Full variable domain (remainder filled in from reference TRBV5-6 and TRBJ2-3): DAGVTQSPTHLIKTRGQQVTLRCSPKSGHDTVSWYQQALGQGPQFIFQYYEEEERQRGNFPDRFSGHQFPNYSSELNVNALLLGDSALYLCASSLGSGRAYGQYFGPGTRLTVL.

The rearrangement joins TRBV5-1 to TRBJ2-1, with D possibly TRBD2 on 6 matching bases. This CDR3 has 16 amino acids. Trimming cost V 0 bases and J 10 bases, with 20 bases left between them. Germline-derived CDR1 and CDR2 are SGHRS and YFSETQ. The CDR3 here is CASSLAQRVPHMEQFF. CDR3 DNA: TGCGCCAGCAGCTTGGCCCAGCGGGTCCCACATATGGAGCAGTTCTTC.

CDR3 protein: CASSLVVGGATGNTIYF. CDR3 nucleotide sequence: TGTGCCAGCAGCTTAGTTGTTGGAGGAGCAACTGGAAACACCATATATTTT. The chain uses TRBV7-8 and TRBJ1-3; D gene ambiguous. The CDR3 loop spans 17 amino acids. Trimming removed 1 base at V and 2 bases at J, with 15 bases between. Germline V gene lookup returns CDR1 SGHVS and CDR2 FQNEAQ.

The V call is TRBV5-1, the J call TRBJ2-1, with 7 bases lining up with TRBD2. CDR3 length: 15 residues. Trimming at V came to 2 bases and at J to 2 bases, leaving 4 bases not matched to a gene. Germline CDR1 and CDR2: SGHRS and YFSETQ. The CDR3: CASSFTGGPYNEQFF. The CDR3 coding sequence is TGCGCCAGCAGCTTCACGGGGGGACCCTACAATGAGCAGTTCTTC. Full variable domain (outside the CDR3, taken from reference TRBV5-1 and TRBJ2-1): KAGVTQTPRYLIKTRGQQVTLSCSPISGHRSVSWYQQTPGQGLQFLFEYFSETQRNKGNFPGRFSGRQFSNSRSEMNVSTLELGDSALYLCASSFTGGPYNEQFFGPGTRLTVL.

The chain uses TRBV29-1 and TRBJ1-2; 7 bases fit TRBD1. CDR1 SQVTM and CDR2 ANQGSEA come from the germline V gene. Trimming took 5 bases from V and 8 from J; bases not matched to a gene: 8. The CDR3 extends over 12 amino acids. The CDR3 bases are TGCAGCGTTCTCACAGGGGATGGGGGCTACACCTTC. Translation: CSVLTGDGGYTF.

The rearrangement links TRBV2 to TRBJ2-3, with TRBD2 as a possible D gene (5 bases). Trimming shortened V by 4 bases and J by 3 bases, and 11 bases separated the two germline ends. There are 14 residues in the CDR3. CDR1 SNHLY and CDR2 FYNNEI come from the germline V gene. Written as DNA, the CDR3 is TGTGCCAGCAGTGTCGGGAAAAAAACAGATACGCAGTATTTT. The encoded protein is CASSVGKKTDTQYF. Variable domain in full (rest from reference TRBV2 and TRBJ2-3): EPEVTQTPSHQVTQMGQEVILRCVPISNHLYFYWYRQILGQKVEFLVSFYNNEISEKSEIFDDQFSVERPDGSNFTLKIRSTKLEDSAMYFCASSVGKKTDTQYFGPGTRLTVL.

This clone has only a few counts. The genes are TRBV16 and TRBJ1-2; D is unclear. CDR1 KGHSY and CDR2 FQNENV come from the germline V gene. V was trimmed by 4 bases and J by 5 bases, leaving 11 bases between them. CDR3 length equals 13 residues. The CDR3 DNA reads TGTGCCAGCAGCCCCCACGCTCGGTATGGCTACACCTTC. Translated, it gives CASSPHARYGYTF.

This sequence joins TRBV29-1 and TRBJ2-4; D gene ambiguous. CDR3 size: 13 residues. Trimming shortened V by 5 bases and J by 1 base, and 9 bases separated the two germline ends. Per germline, CDR1 SQVTM and CDR2 ANQGSEA. DNA for the CDR3: TGCAGCGTTTCGTCCGGGGCCAAAAACATTCAGTACTTC. Protein product: CSVSSGAKNIQYF.

The V gene is TRBV2, the J gene TRBJ2-6, with D unclear. Germline CDR1 reads SNHLY; CDR2 reads FYNNEI. CDR3 size: 15 residues. The V and J ends lost 4 bases and 0 bases respectively, with 7 bases between them. CDR3 bases: TGTGCCAGCAGTGCAAGGCCCTCTGGGGCCAACGTCCTGACTTTC. Its protein is CASSARPSGANVLTF.

This rearrangement joins TRBV7-2 to TRBJ2-2; the D is unclear. Germline V gene sequence: CDR1 SGHTA, CDR2 FQGNSA. This CDR3 is built from 16 residues. The V end lost 0 bases, the J end lost 0 bases, and 8 bases lay between the germline ends. The chain's CDR3 is CASSLAGTTNTGELFF. For the CDR3, the DNA is TGTGCCAGCAGCTTAGCCGGAACCACGAACACCGGGGAGCTGTTTTTT.

This clone occurred once. J is TRBJ1-1 and V is TRBV11-2, with D unresolved. The CDR3 consists of 15 residues. Germline V gene lookup returns CDR1 SGHAT and CDR2 FQNNGV. The ends were cut back, 6 bases at V and 1 base at J, with 15 bases in the middle. The CDR3, as DNA: TGTGCCAGCAGTCACTACGGCACCGGGAACACTGAAGCTTTCTTT. The encoded protein is CASSHYGTGNTEAFF.

CDR3 in amino acids: CASSLVGDEQYF. The CDR3 DNA sequence: TGTGCCAGCAGCTTGGTGGGCGACGAGCAGTACTTC. The V and J genes are TRBV5-6 and TRBJ2-7, with D unresolved. This CDR3 spans 12 amino acids. The V end lost 0 bases, the J end lost 5 bases, and 6 bases lay between the germline ends. Germline CDR1 reads SGHDT; CDR2 reads YYEEEE.

J is TRBJ2-2 and V is TRBV9; D gene uncertain. Looked up from germline, CDR1 is SGDLS and CDR2 is YYNGEE. The CDR3 runs 16 residues. The ends were cut back, 0 bases at V and 0 bases at J, with 9 bases in the middle. CDR3 bases: TGTGCCAGCAGCGTAGCTGGACGGACGAACACCGGGGAGCTGTTTTTT. This translates into CASSVAGRTNTGELFF.

This chain connects TRBV7-2 to TRBJ2-1, with TRBD2 identical over 11 bases. CDR1 and CDR2 (germline): SGHTA, FQGNSA. This CDR3 has 17 amino acids. The junction had 6 bases not matched to a gene; V was cut back by 1 base and J by 4 bases. The CDR3 region is CASSLESRLAGYNEQFF. CDR3 bases: TGTGCCAGCAGCTTAGAGTCCCGACTAGCGGGGTACAATGAGCAGTTCTTC.

The chain carries TRBV27 and TRBJ2-7; TRBD2 matches at 11 bases. V lost 6 bases to trimming and J lost 2 bases; unmatched junction nucleotides: 3. Germline V gives CDR1 MNHEY, CDR2 SMNVEV (reference sequence). This CDR3 is 14 amino acids long. CDR3 sequence (DNA): TGTGCCAGCAGGGGGACTAGCGGTGCCTACGAGCAGTACTTC. Protein: CASRGTSGAYEQYF.

The chain recombines TRBV6-1 with TRBJ2-3, with 7 bases lining up with TRBD1. CDR1 and CDR2 (germline): MNHNS, SASEGT. The CDR3 length is 16 residues. The ends lost 4 bases at V and 2 bases at J; junction bases unmatched: 9. The CDR3 nucleotides are TGTGCCAGCAGTGCCCGACAGGGTACATTCACAGATACGCAGTATTTT. It encodes CASSARQGTFTDTQYF.

The J gene is TRBJ1-5, the V gene TRBV18; 10 bases match TRBD1. Per germline, CDR1 KGHSH and CDR2 LQKENI. The CDR3 runs 19 residues. The V gene end was trimmed by 1 base and the J gene end by 6 bases; junction bases not matched to a gene: 15. CDR3 in amino acids: CASSPLVGQGEGYGQPQHF. In nucleotides, the CDR3 is TGTGCCAGCTCACCACTAGTTGGACAGGGGGAAGGATATGGTCAGCCCCAGCATTTT.

The CDR3, as DNA: TGCGCCAGCAGCCAAACTTTAAGGCGCGAGCAGTACTTC. Amino acids: CASSQTLRREQYF. The chain carries TRBV4-3 and TRBJ2-7; D not resolved. V was pared by 2 bases and J by 6 bases, with 11 bases between. This CDR3 spans 13 amino acids. CDR1 is LGHNA and CDR2 is YSLEER in the germline V gene.

The chain has TRBV6-1 and TRBJ1-1; D is uncertain. V dropped 2 bases and J dropped 4 bases, with 11 bases sitting between them. The CDR3 totals 14 residues. Germline V gene lookup returns CDR1 MNHNS and CDR2 SASEGT. The CDR3 spells CASSETGEATEAFF. The DNA of the CDR3 is TGTGCCAGCAGTGAAACCGGCGAGGCCACTGAAGCTTTCTTT.

This clone is termed large (0.1 to 1%). This rearrangement joins TRBV29-1 to TRBJ2-7, with TRBD1 matching over 8 bases. V lost 6 bases and J lost 3; bases outside the gene matches: 1. Germline values: CDR1 SQVTM, CDR2 ANQGSEA. The CDR3 is made up of 11 amino acids. This CDR3 reads CSVGQVYEQYF. CDR3 in DNA: TGCAGCGTGGGACAGGTCTACGAGCAGTACTTC.

The table lists this clone with a count of one. This chain uses TRBV7-2 with TRBJ1-1, with D perhaps TRBD1 (5 bases). This CDR3 region has 12 residues. Germline values: CDR1 SGHTA, CDR2 FQGNSA. Trimming shortened V by 1 base and J by 7 bases, and 7 bases separated the two germline ends. The CDR3 spells CASSLVGVEAFF. The CDR3 DNA is TGTGCCAGCAGCTTAGTGGGGGTTGAAGCTTTCTTT.